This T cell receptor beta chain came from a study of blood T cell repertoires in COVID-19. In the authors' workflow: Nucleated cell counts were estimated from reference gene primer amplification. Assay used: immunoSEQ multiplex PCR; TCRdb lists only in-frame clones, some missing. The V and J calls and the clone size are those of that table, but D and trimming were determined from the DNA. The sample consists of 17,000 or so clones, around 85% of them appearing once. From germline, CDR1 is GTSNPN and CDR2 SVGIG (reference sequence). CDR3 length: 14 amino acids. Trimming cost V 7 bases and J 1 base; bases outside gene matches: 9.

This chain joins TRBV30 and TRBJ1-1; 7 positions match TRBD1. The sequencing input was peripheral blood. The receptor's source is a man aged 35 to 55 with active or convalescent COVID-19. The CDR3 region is CALGGGTANTEAFF. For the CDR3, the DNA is TGTGCCTTAGGCGGCGGGACAGCGAACACTGAAGCTTTCTTT. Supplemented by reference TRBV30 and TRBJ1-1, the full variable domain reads SQTIHQWPATLVQPVGSPLSLECTVEGTSNPNLYWYRQAAGRGLQLLFYSVGIGQISSEVPQNLSASRPQDRQFILSSKKLLLSDSGFYLCALGGGTANTEAFFGQGTRLTVV.